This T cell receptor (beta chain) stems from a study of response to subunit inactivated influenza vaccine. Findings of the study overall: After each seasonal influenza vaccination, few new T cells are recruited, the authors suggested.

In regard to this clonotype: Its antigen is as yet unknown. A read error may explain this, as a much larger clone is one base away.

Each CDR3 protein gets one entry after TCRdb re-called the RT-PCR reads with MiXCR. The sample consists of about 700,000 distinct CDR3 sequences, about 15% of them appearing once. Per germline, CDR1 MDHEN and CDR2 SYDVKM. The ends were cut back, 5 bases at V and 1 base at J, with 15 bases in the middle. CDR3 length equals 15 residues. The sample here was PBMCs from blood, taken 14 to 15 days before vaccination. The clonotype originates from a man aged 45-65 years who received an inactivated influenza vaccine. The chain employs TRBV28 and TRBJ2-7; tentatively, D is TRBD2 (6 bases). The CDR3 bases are TGTGCCAGCAGTCCTAGCGAGAGAGGGTCCTACGAGCAGTACTTC. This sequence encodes CASSPSERGSYEQYF. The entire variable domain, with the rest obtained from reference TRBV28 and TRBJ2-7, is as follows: DVKVTQSSRYLVKRTGEKVFLECVQDMDHENMFWYRQDPGLGLRLIYFSYDVKMKEKGDIPEGYSVSREKKERFSLILESASTNQTSMYLCASSPSERGSYEQYFGPGTRLTVT.